This TCR beta chain appears in the sequencing data of a study of T cell responses to AZD1222 COVID-19 vaccine. The table came from immunoSEQ multiplex PCR; TCRdb's copy has only in-frame clones and leaves some out. The sample contains roughly 45,000 clones, about 74% of which appear only once. The CDR3 is 16 residues long. CDR1 MDHEN and CDR2 SYDVKM come from the germline V gene. V lost 5 bases to trimming and J lost 5 bases; unmatched junction nucleotides: 14. This sequence originates from an adult in good health. The specimen comprised peripheral blood, sampled on day 0 of AZD1222 vaccination. The chain uses TRBV28 and TRBJ2-5; 7 positions match TRBD2. This chain's CDR3 is CASSGRTRWPMETQYF. The CDR3 nucleotides are TGTGCCAGCAGTGGTAGGACTAGGTGGCCCATGGAGACCCAGTACTTC. The full variable domain, in which reference TRBV28 and TRBJ2-5 provide the parts outside the CDR3, is DVKVTQSSRYLVKRTGEKVFLECVQDMDHENMFWYRQDPGLGLRLIYFSYDVKMKEKGDIPEGYSVSREKKERFSLILESASTNQTSMYLCASSGRTRWPMETQYFGPGTRLLVL.